These T cell receptor beta chains were read from a single sample in a study of T cell responses to AZD1222 COVID-19 vaccine. Sequenced by immunoSEQ multiplex PCR; TCRdb stores in-frame clones only, minus some. The sample lists roughly 110,000 clones; roughly nine tenths were seen once. Specimen: peripheral blood, collected on day 0 of AZD1222 vaccination. These receptors came from an adult in good health. CDR3s include the opening cysteine and the closing phenylalanine or tryptophan. A D gene is named only where the DNA matches it firmly. Not every row has a clone size; where given, it reads once, few, many or a size class.

CASLNPYNEQFF	TGTGCCAGCCTAAATCCGTACAATGAGCAGTTCTTC	TRBV19	TRBJ2-1	-	12	-
CASSINRGTEAFF	TGTGCCAGTAGTATTAACAGGGGAACTGAAGCTTTCTTT	TRBV19	TRBJ1-1	-	13	TRBD1
CAWMGPRSGRGETQYF	TGTGCCTGGATGGGGCCCAGAAGCGGGAGGGGGGAGACCCAGTACTTC	TRBV30	TRBJ2-5	-	16	TRBD2
CASSMLRDRAYEQYF	TGTGCCAGTAGTATGCTCCGGGACAGGGCATACGAGCAGTACTTC	TRBV19	TRBJ2-7	-	15	TRBD1
CASSYDRAKIYGYTF	TGTGCCAGCAGTTACGACAGGGCCAAAATCTATGGCTACACCTTC	TRBV6-2/TRBV6-3	TRBJ1-2	-	15	TRBD1
CASSLRDRQTGELFF	TGTGCCAGCAGTCTCCGGGACAGGCAAACCGGGGAGCTGTTTTTT	TRBV28	TRBJ2-2	-	15	TRBD1
CASSPDRDNGYTF	TGTGCCAGCAGCCCCGACAGGGATAATGGCTACACCTTC	TRBV5-4	TRBJ1-2	many	13	TRBD1
CASSVAPRDRGETQYF	TGTGCCAGCAGCGTAGCTCCCCGAGACAGGGGAGAGACCCAGTACTTC	TRBV9	TRBJ2-5	-	16	TRBD1
CASSPGLSQGGYTF	TGTGCCAGCAGTCCCGGACTGAGTCAGGGCGGCTACACCTTC	TRBV6-5	TRBJ1-2	-	14	-
CAWSFSGLSTNEKLFF	TGTGCCTGGAGTTTTTCAGGTTTATCAACTAATGAAAAACTGTTTTTT	TRBV30	TRBJ1-4	-	16	-
CASSPGQNYGYTF	TGTGCCAGCAGTCCGGGCCAGAACTATGGCTACACCTTC	TRBV25-1	TRBJ1-2	-	13	-
CSVFQEWGVPPSF	TGCAGCGTTTTTCAAGAATGGGGTGTCCCTCCCTCCTTC	TRBV29-1	TRBJ1-2	-	13	-
CASSQDYGPEGVYGYTF	TGCGCCAGCAGCCAAGATTACGGGCCGGAGGGGGTCTATGGCTACACCTTC	TRBV4-1	TRBJ1-2	-	17	-
CASSLVLGEGFLAKNIQYF	TGTGCCAGCAGCTTAGTGTTAGGGGAAGGTTTTCTAGCCAAAAACATTCAGTACTTC	TRBV7-2	TRBJ2-4	-	19	-
CASSSQWTRQYF	TGTGCCAGCAGTTCTCAGTGGACAAGACAGTACTTC	TRBV27	TRBJ2-7	-	12	-
CASSLPADNRSTDTQYF	TGTGCCAGCAGCTTACCCGCGGACAACCGTAGCACAGATACGCAGTATTTT	TRBV7-3	TRBJ2-3	-	17	-
CASSLGTRQGYGYTF	TGTGCCAGCAGCTTGGGTACGAGACAGGGGTATGGCTACACCTTC	TRBV5-4	TRBJ1-2	-	15	TRBD1
CASSFPGLDEKLFF	TGTGCCAGCAGCTTCCCAGGGTTAGATGAAAAACTGTTTTTT	TRBV7-9	TRBJ1-4	-	14	-
CATSRGGTGDEQFF	TGTGCCACCAGCAGAGGGGGGACAGGGGATGAGCAGTTCTTC	TRBV15	TRBJ2-1	-	14	TRBD1
CASSPGPGGTYEQYF	TGTGCCAGCTCACCAGGTCCCGGGGGCACCTACGAGCAGTACTTC	TRBV18	TRBJ2-7	-	15	-
CASSPSPVGSTEAFF	TGTGCCAGCAGTCCTTCCCCGGTAGGGAGCACTGAAGCTTTCTTT	TRBV3-1/TRBV3-2	TRBJ1-1	-	15	-
CASSSGERDF	TGTGCCAGTAGTTCAGGGGAAAGAGACTTC	TRBV19	TRBJ2-7	-	10	-
CASSGDRLEQYF	TGTGCCAGCAGTGGGGACAGGCTCGAGCAGTACTTC	TRBV12-3/TRBV12-4	TRBJ2-7	-	12	TRBD1
CASSYSRGGGNNEQFF	TGTGCCAGCAGTTACTCGAGAGGCGGGGGCAACAATGAGCAGTTCTTC	TRBV6-2/TRBV6-3	TRBJ2-1	once	16	-
CSGSRTQRGEAFF	TGCAGCGGATCAAGGACCCAACGAGGTGAAGCTTTCTTT	TRBV29-1	TRBJ1-1	-	13	-
CASSPGTGGDTEAFF	TGTGCCAGCAGCCCCGGGACGGGGGGGGACACTGAAGCTTTCTTT	TRBV3-1/TRBV3-2	TRBJ1-1	-	15	-
CASSRLAGGYSYNEQFF	TGTGCCAGCAGCAGGCTAGCGGGAGGTTACTCCTACAATGAGCAGTTCTTC	TRBV9	TRBJ2-1	-	17	TRBD2